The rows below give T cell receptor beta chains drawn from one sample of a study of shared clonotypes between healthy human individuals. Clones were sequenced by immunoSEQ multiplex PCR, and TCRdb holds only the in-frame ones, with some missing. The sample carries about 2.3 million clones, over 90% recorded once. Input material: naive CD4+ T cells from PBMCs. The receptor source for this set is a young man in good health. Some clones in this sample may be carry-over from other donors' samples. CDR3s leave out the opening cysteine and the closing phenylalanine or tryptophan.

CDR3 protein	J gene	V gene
ASSYRGGGTYEQF	TRBJ2-1	TRBV6-5
ASSPKRTGDTEAF	TRBJ1-1	TRBV5-4
ASSVAGVRSFEQF	TRBJ2-1	TRBV7-9
ATSRARAGGSYEQY	TRBJ2-7	TRBV15
ASSYGSASYNEQF	TRBJ2-1	TRBV6-6
ASSTFGGYEQY	TRBJ2-7	TRBV5-6
ASSLQAGASYEQY	TRBJ2-7	TRBV27
ASSLTVRHGYT	TRBJ1-2	TRBV5-1
ASSFTYEQY	TRBJ2-7	TRBV7-9
ASRLQGYGANVLT	TRBJ2-6	TRBV2
ASSLAGTRAYEQY	TRBJ2-7	TRBV4-2
ASSPIPSGSRGDTQY	TRBJ2-3	TRBV18
ASSLYASNYGYT	TRBJ1-2	TRBV27
ASSYADSTGNTIY	TRBJ1-3	TRBV6-6
ASREQGNEQF	TRBJ2-1	TRBV2
ASSLTSGRPDTQY	TRBJ2-3	TRBV5-4
AWSAGQGGSYNSPLH	TRBJ1-6	TRBV30
AWSGNGQGKTTNEKLF	TRBJ1-4	TRBV30
ASSYSLPSGANVLT	TRBJ2-6	TRBV6-5
ASSLINVAEA	TRBJ1-2	TRBV11-2
ASSVGTFQETQY	TRBJ2-5	TRBV9
ASSTSGQETQY	TRBJ2-5	TRBV7-2
ASSFTGVTNEKLF	TRBJ1-4	TRBV7-6
ASSFGGETQY	TRBJ2-5	TRBV5-6
ASSLVGGYSNQPQH	TRBJ1-5	TRBV11-2